This paragraph reports one T cell receptor (beta chain). Its antigen remains unknown. The CDR3 ends on some other residue instead of the conserved phenylalanine or tryptophan, so this is likely a read error. The data were taken from a study of T cells in Graves' hyperthyroidism and ophthalmopathy. Regarding the study as a whole: Appearing also in blood were most of the thyroid clonotypes expanded above 0.001.

RNA transcripts gave rise to amplified TCR beta CDR3 regions. The HTBI set primed first-round TCR CDR3 RT-PCR. MiXCR, run by TCRdb on the multiplex PCR reads, gives a single entry per CDR3 protein. The table lists 540,000 or so distinct CDR3 sequences, around a sixth of them singletons. Hyperthyroidism was newly diagnosed in patients aged 18 to 65 (duration under 2 months). Fresh peripheral blood, around 9.3 ml of it, supplied the PBMCs. The length of the CDR3 is 11 residues. V was pared by 5 bases and J by 3 bases, with 5 bases between. The germline gives CDR1 MNHNS, CDR2 SASEGT. The sample was blood. This TCR was recovered from a woman under 40 with Graves' hyperthyroidism. This chain connects TRBV6-1 to TRBJ2-7; D is undetermined. CDR3 DNA sequence: TGTGCCAGCAGTACCAGCTACGAGCAGTACCTC. Translating it yields CASSTSYEQYL.